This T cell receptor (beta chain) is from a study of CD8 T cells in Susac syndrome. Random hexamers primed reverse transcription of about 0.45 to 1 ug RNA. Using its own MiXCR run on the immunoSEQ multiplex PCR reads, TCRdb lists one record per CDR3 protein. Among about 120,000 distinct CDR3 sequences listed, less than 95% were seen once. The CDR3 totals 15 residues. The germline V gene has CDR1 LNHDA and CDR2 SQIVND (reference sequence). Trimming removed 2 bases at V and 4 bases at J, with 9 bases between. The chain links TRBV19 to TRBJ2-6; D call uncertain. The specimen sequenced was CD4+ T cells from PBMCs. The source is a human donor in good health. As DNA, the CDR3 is TGTGCCAGTAGTATAAGGCCAACGGGGGCCAACGTCCTGACTTTC. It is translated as CASSIRPTGANVLTF.